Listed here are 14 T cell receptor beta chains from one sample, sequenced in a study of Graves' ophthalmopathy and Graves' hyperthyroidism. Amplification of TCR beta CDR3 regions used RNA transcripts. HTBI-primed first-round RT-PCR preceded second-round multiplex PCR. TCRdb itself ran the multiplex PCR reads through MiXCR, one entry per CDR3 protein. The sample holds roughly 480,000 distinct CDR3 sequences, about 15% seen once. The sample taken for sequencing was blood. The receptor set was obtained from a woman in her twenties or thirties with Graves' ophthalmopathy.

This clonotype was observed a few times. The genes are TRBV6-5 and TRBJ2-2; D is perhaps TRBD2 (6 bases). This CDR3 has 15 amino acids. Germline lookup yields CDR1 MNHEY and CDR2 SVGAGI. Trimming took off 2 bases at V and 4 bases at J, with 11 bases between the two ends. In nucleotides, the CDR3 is TGTGCCAGCAGTTACGGGGGGTTAGGCACCGGGGAGCTGTTTTTT. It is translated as CASSYGGLGTGELFF.

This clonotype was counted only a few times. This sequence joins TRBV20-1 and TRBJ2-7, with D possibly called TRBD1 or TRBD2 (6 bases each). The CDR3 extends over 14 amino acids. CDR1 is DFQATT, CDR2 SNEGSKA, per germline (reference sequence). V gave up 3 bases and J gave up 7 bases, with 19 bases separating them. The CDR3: CSASADRRGREQYF. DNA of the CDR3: TGCAGTGCTAGTGCAGACAGGAGAGGGAGGGAGCAGTACTTC.

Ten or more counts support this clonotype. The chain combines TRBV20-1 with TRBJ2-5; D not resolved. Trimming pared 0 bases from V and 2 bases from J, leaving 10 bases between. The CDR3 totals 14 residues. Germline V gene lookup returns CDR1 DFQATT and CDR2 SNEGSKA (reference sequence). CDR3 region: CSARDHPGQETQYF. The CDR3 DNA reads TGCAGTGCTAGAGATCATCCGGGTCAAGAGACCCAGTACTTC.

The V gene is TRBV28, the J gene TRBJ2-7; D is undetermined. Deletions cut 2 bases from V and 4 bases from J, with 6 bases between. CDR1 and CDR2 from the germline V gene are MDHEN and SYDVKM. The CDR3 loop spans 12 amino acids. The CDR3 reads CASSLTKYEQYF. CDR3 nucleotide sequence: TGTGCCAGCAGTTTAACAAAGTACGAGCAGTACTTC.

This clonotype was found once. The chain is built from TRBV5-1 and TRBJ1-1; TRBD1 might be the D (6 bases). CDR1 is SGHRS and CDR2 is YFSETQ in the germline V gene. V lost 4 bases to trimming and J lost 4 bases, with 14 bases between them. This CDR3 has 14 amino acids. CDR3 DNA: TGCGCCAGCAGCAGTGGACAGTTGGGCACTGAAGCTTTCTTT. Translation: CASSSGQLGTEAFF. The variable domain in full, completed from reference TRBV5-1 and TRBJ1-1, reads KAGVTQTPRYLIKTRGQQVTLSCSPISGHRSVSWYQQTPGQGLQFLFEYFSETQRNKGNFPGRFSGRQFSNSRSEMNVSTLELGDSALYLCASSSGQLGTEAFFGQGTRLTVV.

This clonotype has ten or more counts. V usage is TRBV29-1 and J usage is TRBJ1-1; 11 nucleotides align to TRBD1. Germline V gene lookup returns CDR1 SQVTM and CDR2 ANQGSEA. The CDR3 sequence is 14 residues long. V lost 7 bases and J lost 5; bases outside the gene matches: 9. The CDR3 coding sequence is TGCAGCGGTACCCCGGGACAGGGGGGGACTGAAGCTTTCTTT. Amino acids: CSGTPGQGGTEAFF.

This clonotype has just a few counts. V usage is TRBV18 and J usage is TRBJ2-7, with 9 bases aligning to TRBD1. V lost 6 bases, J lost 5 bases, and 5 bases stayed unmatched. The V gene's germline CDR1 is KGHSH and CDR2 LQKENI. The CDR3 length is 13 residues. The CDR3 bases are TGTGCCAGCTCCGGGACAGGGAAAAACGAGCAGTACTTC. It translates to CASSGTGKNEQYF.

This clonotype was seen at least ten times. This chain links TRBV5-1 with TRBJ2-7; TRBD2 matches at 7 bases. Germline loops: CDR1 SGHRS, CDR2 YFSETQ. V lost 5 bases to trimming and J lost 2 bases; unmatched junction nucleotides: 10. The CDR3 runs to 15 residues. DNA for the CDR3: TGCGCCAGCAGAGTTCGGCTAGCGGTAACCTACGAGCAGTACTTC. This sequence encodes CASRVRLAVTYEQYF.

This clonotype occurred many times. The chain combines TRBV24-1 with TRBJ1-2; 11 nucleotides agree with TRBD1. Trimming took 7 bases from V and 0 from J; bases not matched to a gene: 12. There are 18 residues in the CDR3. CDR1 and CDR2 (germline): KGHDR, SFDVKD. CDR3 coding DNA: TGTGCCACCAGGGGAGCCGGACAGGGGGCTAGTTCTAACTATGGCTACACCTTC. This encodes CATRGAGQGASSNYGYTF.

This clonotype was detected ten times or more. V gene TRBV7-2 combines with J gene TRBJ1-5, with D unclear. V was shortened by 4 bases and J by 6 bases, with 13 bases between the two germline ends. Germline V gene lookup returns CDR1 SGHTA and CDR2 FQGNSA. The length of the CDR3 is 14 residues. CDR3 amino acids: CASSSGLSGQPQHF. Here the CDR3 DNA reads TGTGCCAGCAGCTCCGGACTGAGCGGTCAGCCCCAGCATTTT.

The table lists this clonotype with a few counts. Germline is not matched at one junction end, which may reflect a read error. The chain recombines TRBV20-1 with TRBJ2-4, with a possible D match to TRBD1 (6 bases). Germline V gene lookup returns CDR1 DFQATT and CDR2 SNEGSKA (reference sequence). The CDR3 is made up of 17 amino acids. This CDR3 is CSARDSGDGQRKNIKYF. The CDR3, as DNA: TGCAGTGCTAGGGACTCAGGGGATGGACAGAGGAAAAACATTAAGTACTTC.

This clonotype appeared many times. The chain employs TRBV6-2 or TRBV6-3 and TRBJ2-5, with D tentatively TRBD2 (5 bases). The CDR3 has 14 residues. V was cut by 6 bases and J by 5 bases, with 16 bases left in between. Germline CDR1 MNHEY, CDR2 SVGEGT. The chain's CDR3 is CASSYGGGWETQYF. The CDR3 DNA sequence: TGTGCCAGCAGCTATGGTGGCGGGTGGGAGACCCAGTACTTC.

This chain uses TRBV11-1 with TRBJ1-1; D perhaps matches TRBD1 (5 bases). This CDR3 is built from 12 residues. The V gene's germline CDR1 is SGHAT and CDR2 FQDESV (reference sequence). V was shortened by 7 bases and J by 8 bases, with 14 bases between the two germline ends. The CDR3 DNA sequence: TGTGCCAGCATCCTAGCTGGGACGGAAGCTTTCTTT. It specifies CASILAGTEAFF.

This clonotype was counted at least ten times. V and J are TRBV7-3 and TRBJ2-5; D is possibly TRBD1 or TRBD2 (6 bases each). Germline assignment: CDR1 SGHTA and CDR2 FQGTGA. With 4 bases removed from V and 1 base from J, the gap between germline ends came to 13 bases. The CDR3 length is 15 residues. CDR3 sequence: CASSSGGGPQETQYF. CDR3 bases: TGTGCCAGCAGCTCTGGAGGGGGGCCCCAAGAGACCCAGTACTTC.